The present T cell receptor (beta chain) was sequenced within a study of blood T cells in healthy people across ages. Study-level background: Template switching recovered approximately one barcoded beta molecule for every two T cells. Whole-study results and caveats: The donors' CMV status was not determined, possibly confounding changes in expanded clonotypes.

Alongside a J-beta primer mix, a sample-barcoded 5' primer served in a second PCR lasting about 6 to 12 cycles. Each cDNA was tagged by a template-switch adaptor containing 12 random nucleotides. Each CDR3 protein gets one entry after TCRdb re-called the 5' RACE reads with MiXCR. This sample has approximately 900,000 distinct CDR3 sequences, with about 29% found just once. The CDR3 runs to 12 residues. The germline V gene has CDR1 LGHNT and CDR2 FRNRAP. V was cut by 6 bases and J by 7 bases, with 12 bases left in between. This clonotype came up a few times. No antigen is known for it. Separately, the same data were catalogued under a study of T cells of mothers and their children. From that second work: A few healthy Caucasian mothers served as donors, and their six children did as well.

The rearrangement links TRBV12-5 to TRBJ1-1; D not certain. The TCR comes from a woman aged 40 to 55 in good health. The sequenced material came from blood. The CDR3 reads CASGTNPDEAFF. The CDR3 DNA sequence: TGTGCTAGTGGCACGAATCCAGATGAAGCTTTCTTT. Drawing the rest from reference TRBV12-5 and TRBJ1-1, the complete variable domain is DARVTQTPRHKVTEMGQEVTMRCQPILGHNTVFWYRQTMMQGLELLAYFRNRAPLDDSGMPKDRFSAEMPDATLATLKIQPSEPRDSAVYFCASGTNPDEAFFGQGTRLTVV.